What follows describes a single TCR beta chain. The source material, RNA transcripts, was used to amplify TCR beta CDR3 regions. The HTBI primer set was used in a first-round RT-PCR of the TCR CDR3. One entry per CDR3 protein results from TCRdb running MiXCR on the multiplex PCR reads. The sample shows about 640,000 distinct CDR3 sequences, less than 25% of them seen only once. The data belong to a study of T cells in Graves' hyperthyroidism and ophthalmopathy. Patients showing uncontrolled infection, other autoimmune disease, pregnancy or lactation were ineligible. Germline V CDR1 and CDR2: LNHNV, YYDKDF (reference sequence). V trimming: 7 bases; J trimming: 9 bases; junction bases outside the gene matches: 16. This CDR3 spans 15 amino acids.

The chain has TRBV15 and TRBJ2-5, with 8 bases that match TRBD2. The specimen was blood. This sequence was found in a man in his thirties or forties with Graves' ophthalmopathy. The CDR3 DNA reads as TGTGCCACCAATCACAAGGAGGGCCGGGAGGGGGCCCAGTACTTC. As protein: CATNHKEGREGAQYF.